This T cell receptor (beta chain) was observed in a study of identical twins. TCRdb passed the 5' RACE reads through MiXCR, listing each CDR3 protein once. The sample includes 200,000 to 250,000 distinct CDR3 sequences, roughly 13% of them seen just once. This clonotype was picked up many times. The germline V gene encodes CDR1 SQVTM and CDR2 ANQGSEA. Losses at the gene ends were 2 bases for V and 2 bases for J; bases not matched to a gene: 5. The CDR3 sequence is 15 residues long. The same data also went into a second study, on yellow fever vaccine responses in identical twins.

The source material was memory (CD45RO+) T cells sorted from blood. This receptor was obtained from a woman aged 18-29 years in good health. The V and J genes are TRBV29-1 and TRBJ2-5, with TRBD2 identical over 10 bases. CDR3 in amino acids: CSVELAGVYQETQYF. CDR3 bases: TGCAGCGTTGAACTAGCGGGGGTTTATCAAGAGACCCAGTACTTC.